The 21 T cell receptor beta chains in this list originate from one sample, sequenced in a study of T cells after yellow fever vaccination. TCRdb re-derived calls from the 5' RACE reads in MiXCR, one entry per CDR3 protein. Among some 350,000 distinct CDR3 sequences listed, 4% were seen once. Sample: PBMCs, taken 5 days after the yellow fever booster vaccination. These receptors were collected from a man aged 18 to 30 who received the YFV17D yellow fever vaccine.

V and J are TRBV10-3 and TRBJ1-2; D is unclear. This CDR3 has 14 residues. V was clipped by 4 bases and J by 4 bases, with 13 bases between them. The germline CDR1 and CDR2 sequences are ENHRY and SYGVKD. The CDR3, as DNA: TGTGCCATCAGTGGCCATGCGGACCGCTATGGCTACACCTTC. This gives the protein CAISGHADRYGYTF.

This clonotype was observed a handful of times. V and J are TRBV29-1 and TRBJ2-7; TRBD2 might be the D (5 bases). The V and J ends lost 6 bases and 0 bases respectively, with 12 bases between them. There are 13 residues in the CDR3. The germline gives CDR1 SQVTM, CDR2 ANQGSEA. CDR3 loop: CSVPSGNSYEQYF. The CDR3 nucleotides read TGCAGCGTACCGTCGGGGAACTCCTACGAGCAGTACTTC.

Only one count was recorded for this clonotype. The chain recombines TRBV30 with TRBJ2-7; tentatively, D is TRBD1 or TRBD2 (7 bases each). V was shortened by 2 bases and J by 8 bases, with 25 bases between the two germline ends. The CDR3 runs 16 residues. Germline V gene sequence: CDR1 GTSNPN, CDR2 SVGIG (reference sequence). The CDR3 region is CAWSSGGVGILRKQYF. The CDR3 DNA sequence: TGTGCCTGGAGTTCAGGGGGGGTGGGTATCCTACGAAAGCAGTACTTC.

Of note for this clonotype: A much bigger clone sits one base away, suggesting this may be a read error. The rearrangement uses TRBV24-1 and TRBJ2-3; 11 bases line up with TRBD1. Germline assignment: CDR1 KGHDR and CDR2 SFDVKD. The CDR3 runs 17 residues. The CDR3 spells CAPSDTGQGAASDTQYF. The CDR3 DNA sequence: TGTGCCCCCAGTGACACCGGACAGGGGGCGGCTTCAGATACGCAGTATTTT.

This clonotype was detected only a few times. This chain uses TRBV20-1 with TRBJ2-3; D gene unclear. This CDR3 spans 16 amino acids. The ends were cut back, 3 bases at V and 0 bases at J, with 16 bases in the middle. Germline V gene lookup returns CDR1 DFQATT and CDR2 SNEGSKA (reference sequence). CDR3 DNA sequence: TGCAGTGCTAGGGGTTTCTGGGGATCTAGCACAGATACGCAGTATTTT. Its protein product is CSARGFWGSSTDTQYF.

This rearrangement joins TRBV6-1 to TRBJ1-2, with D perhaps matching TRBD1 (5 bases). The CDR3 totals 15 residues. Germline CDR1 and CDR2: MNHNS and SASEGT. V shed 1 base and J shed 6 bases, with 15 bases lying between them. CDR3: CASSEVGGVNDGYTF. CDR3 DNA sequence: TGTGCCAGCAGTGAAGTTGGGGGTGTGAATGATGGCTACACCTTC.

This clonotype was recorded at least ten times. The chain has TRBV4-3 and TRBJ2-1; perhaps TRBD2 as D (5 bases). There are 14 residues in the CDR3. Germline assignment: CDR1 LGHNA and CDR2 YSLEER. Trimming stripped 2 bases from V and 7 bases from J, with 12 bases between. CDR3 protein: CASSQLSTRNEQFF. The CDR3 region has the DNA TGCGCCAGCAGCCAATTAAGTACTAGGAATGAGCAGTTCTTC.

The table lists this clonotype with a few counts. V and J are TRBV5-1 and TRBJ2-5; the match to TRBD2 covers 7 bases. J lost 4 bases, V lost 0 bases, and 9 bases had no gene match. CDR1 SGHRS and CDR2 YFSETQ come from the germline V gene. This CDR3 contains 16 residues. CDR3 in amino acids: CASSLGTSLFRETQYF. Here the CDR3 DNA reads TGCGCCAGCAGCTTGGGGACTAGTTTATTCAGAGAGACCCAGTACTTC.

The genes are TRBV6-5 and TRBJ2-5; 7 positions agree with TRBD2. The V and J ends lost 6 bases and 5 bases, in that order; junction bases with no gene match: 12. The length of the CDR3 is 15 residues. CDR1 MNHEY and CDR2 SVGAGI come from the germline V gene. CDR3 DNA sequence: TGTGCCAGCAGCCCCCAGGGAGGGCGGAGGGAGACCCAGTACTTC. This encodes CASSPQGGRRETQYF.

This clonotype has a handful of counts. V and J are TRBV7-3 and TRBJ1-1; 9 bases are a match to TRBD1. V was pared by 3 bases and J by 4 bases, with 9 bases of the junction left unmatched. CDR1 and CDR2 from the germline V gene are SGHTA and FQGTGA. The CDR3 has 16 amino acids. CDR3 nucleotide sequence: TGTGCCAGCAGCTTGGGATTACAGGGGGCCTCCACTGAAGCTTTCTTT. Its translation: CASSLGLQGASTEAFF.

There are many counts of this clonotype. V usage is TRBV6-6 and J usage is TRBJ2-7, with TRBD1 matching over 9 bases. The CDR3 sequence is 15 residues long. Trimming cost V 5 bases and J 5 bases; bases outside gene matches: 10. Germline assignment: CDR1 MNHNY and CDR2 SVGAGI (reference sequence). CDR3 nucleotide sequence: TGTGCCAGCAGTGAGTTGGGGACAGGGTTCAACGAGCAGTACGTC. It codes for CASSELGTGFNEQYV.

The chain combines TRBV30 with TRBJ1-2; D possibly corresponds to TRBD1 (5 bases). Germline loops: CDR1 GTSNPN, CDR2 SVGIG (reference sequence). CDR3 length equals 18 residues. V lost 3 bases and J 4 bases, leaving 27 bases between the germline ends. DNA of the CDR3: TGTGCCTGGAGAGGGACGGAGCTACCCTGGCCCATTGTCTATGGCTACACCTTC. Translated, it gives CAWRGTELPWPIVYGYTF.

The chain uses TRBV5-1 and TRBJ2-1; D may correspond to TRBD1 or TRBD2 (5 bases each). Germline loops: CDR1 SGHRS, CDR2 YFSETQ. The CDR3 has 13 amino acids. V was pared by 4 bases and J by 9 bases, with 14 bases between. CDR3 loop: CASSPAPRGEQFF. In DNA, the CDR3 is TGCGCCAGCAGCCCGGCCCCGAGGGGTGAGCAGTTCTTC.

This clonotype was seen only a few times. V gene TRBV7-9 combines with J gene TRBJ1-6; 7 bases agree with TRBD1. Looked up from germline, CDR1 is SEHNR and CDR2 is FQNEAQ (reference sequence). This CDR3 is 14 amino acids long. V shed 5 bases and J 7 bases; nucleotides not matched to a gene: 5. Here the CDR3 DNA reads TGTGCCAGCAGCACAGGGGTGTTGAATTCACCCCTCCACTTT. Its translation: CASSTGVLNSPLHF.

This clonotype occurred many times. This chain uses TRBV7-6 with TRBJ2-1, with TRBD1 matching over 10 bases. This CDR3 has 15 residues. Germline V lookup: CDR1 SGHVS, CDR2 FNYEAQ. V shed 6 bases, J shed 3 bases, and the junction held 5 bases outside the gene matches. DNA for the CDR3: TGTGCCAGCAGTACCGACAGGGGGCTCTACAATGAGCAGTTCTTC. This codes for CASSTDRGLYNEQFF. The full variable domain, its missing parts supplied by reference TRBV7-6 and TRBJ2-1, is GAGVSQSPRYKVTKRGQDVALRCDPISGHVSLYWYRQALGQGPEFLTYFNYEAQQDKSGLPNDRFSAERPEGSISTLTIQRTEQRDSAMYRCASSTDRGLYNEQFFGPGTRLTVL.

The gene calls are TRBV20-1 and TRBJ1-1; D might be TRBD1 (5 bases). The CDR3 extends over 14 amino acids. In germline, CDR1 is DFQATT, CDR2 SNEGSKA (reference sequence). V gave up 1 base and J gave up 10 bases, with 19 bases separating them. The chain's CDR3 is CSARAPGPGVSAFF. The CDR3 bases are TGCAGTGCTAGAGCTCCGGGACCGGGCGTCTCAGCTTTCTTT.

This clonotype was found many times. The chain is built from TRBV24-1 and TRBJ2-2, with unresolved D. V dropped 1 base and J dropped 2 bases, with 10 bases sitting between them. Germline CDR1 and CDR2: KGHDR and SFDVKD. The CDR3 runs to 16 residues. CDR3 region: CATSDFGSLNTGELFF. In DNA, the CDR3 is TGTGCCACCAGTGATTTTGGGTCGTTAAACACCGGGGAGCTGTTTTTT.

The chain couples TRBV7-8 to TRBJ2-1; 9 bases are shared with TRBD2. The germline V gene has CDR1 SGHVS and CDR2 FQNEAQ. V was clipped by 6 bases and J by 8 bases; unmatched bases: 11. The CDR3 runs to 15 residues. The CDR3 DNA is TGTGCCAGCAGTCCCCGGACTAGCGCCCGTCATGAGCAGTTCTTC. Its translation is CASSPRTSARHEQFF.

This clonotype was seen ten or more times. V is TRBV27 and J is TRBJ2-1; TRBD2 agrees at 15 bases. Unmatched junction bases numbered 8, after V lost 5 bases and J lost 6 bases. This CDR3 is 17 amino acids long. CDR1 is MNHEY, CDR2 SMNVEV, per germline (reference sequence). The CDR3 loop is CASSPRTSGGASNEQFF. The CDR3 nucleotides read TGTGCCAGCAGTCCACGGACTAGCGGGGGGGCGAGCAATGAGCAGTTCTTC.

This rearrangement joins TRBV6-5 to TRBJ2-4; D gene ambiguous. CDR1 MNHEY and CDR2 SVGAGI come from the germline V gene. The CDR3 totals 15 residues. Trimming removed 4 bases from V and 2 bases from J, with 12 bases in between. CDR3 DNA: TGTGCCAGCAGTTCCGCGGACCTGCCCAAAAACATTCAGTACTTC. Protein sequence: CASSSADLPKNIQYF.

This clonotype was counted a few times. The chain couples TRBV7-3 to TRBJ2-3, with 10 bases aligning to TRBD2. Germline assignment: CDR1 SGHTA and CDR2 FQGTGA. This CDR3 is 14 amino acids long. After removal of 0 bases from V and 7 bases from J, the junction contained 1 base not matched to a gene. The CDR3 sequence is CASSLTSGGYTQYF. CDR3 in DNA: TGTGCCAGCAGCTTAACTAGCGGGGGGTATACGCAGTATTTT.